This T cell receptor (beta chain) came from a study of T cell repertoires in cytomegalovirus infection. TCRdb re-called the reads with MiXCR, one entry per CDR3 protein. The sample lists approximately 260,000 distinct CDR3 sequences, over 15% seen once, with more than 45% in the top ten. This receptor was identified in a human donor in good health (CMV status not recorded). Some clones in this sample may be carry-over from other donors' samples. The sequencing input was CD8+ T cells from PBMCs.

Written as DNA, the CDR3 is TGCAGCGTTGAAGACATACCAGGCCAAGAGACCCAGTACTTC. It codes for CSVEDIPGQETQYF. The rearrangement links TRBV29-1 to TRBJ2-5; D unresolved. V was shortened by 0 bases and J by 1 base, with 9 bases between the two germline ends. Germline CDR1 and CDR2: SQVTM and ANQGSEA. There are 14 residues in the CDR3.